This T cell receptor beta chain was recorded in a study of CD8 T cells in ankylosing spondylitis. In TCRdb, the 5' RACE reads were re-called with MiXCR into one record per CDR3 protein. This sample yields fewer than 650,000 distinct CDR3 sequences, of which roughly 13% are seen a single time; approximately 6.3% belongs to the top ten. The V gene lost 5 bases and the J gene lost 5 bases, with 18 bases spanning the gap. The CDR3 is made up of 15 amino acids. Per the germline V gene, CDR1 is SGHAT and CDR2 is FQNNGV. Notes on the study in general: Roughly eight highly homologous variants made up a TCR beta motif that seemed to typify ankylosing spondylitis blood. Certain motif variants had earlier appeared in reactive arthritis synovial fluid and blood.

This clonotype appeared a few times. Its antigen is not identified. The chain has TRBV11-2 and TRBJ2-5; the D gene could be TRBD1 or TRBD2 (5 bases each). The sequencing sample was made of blood, either unsorted or a sorted T cell fraction (not recorded which). This clonotype was sampled from a male donor with ankylosing spondylitis. CDR3 in DNA: TGTGCCAGCAGCCCAGTCTTGGGGGAGTCGGAGACCCAGTACTTC. As protein: CASSPVLGESETQYF.